Below, 14 T cell receptor beta chains from the same sample are listed, as sequenced in a study of T cell responses to AZD1222 COVID-19 vaccine. This table comes from immunoSEQ multiplex PCR, and its TCRdb copy is limited to in-frame clones, with some not included. Among roughly 120,000 clones, 80% to 90% were seen once, and the ten largest hold roughly 1.7%. The source material was peripheral blood, sampled on day 0 of AZD1222 vaccination. The receptors here all came from an adult in good health.

This clone was detected only once. The rearrangement uses TRBV11-3 and TRBJ1-2; 7 bases fit TRBD1. The CDR3 is 12 amino acids. The V gene end was trimmed by 5 bases and the J gene end by 6 bases; junction bases not matched to a gene: 3. Germline assignment: CDR1 SGHNT and CDR2 YENEEA. The CDR3 DNA follows: TGTGCCAGCAGCCGACAGGGTAATGGCTACACCTTC. Encoded protein: CASSRQGNGYTF.

The V gene is TRBV4-1, the J gene TRBJ2-7; no clear D gene. V lost 0 bases to trimming and J lost 9 bases, with 15 bases between them. CDR1 and CDR2 from the germline V gene are MGHRA and YSYEKL. The CDR3 extends over 14 amino acids. The CDR3 spells CASSQDMAQSRQYF. CDR3 in DNA: TGCGCCAGCAGCCAAGATATGGCCCAATCGCGGCAGTACTTC.

The CDR3 DNA is TGTGCCAGCAGCGTAGTCCCAGGGCCCTATGGCTACACCTTC. This translates into CASSVVPGPYGYTF. The chain has TRBV9 and TRBJ1-2; tentative D call: TRBD1 (5 bases). CDR1 is SGDLS and CDR2 is YYNGEE in the germline V gene. Trimming left V 0 bases short and J 4 bases short, with 10 bases between. CDR3 size: 14 residues. The complete variable domain, with remaining parts taken from reference TRBV9 and TRBJ1-2, reads DSGVTQTPKHLITATGQRVTLRCSPRSGDLSVYWYQQSLDQGLQFLIQYYNGEERAKGNILERFSAQQFPDLHSELNLSSLELGDSALYFCASSVVPGPYGYTFGSGTRLTVV.

The chain employs TRBV29-1 and TRBJ2-7; possibly TRBD2 for D (6 bases). Germline V gene data show CDR1 as SQVTM and CDR2 as ANQGSEA. The V end was cut by 4 bases, the J end by 3 bases, with 13 bases between. The CDR3 has 13 residues. The CDR3, as DNA: TGCAGCGTTGGAACAGCGGGCTACTACGAGCAGTACTTC. The encoded protein is CSVGTAGYYEQYF.

The genes are TRBV30 and TRBJ2-7, with TRBD1 as a possible D gene (6 bases). CDR1 and CDR2 from the germline V gene are GTSNPN and SVGIG (reference sequence). The CDR3 has 15 residues. V lost 2 bases, J lost 0 bases, and 14 bases lay in between. CDR3 protein: CAWSWGRFSSYEQYF. In DNA form, the CDR3 reads TGTGCCTGGAGTTGGGGGCGTTTTAGCTCCTACGAGCAGTACTTC.

The chain recombines TRBV3-1 (or the pseudogene TRBV3-2) with TRBJ2-3, with 7 nucleotides matching TRBD1. CDR1 LGHDT and CDR2 YNNKEL come from the germline V gene (reference sequence). This CDR3 comprises 14 residues. Germline trimming cut 0 bases from V and 8 bases from J; bases unmatched to any gene: 5. CDR3 loop: CASSQDRGKGTQYF. The DNA for the CDR3 is TGTGCCAGCAGCCAAGACAGGGGGAAGGGTACGCAGTATTTT.

The V and J genes are TRBV7-9 and TRBJ2-7; 7 bases align to TRBD2. From germline, CDR1 is SEHNR and CDR2 FQNEAQ (reference sequence). Germline trimming cut 5 bases from V and 6 bases from J; bases unmatched to any gene: 7. The CDR3 contains 13 residues. CDR3 amino acids: CASSGLDPFEQYF. DNA of the CDR3: TGTGCCAGCAGCGGACTAGATCCCTTCGAGCAGTACTTC.

This rearrangement joins TRBV6-4 to TRBJ2-6; D may be TRBD1 (6 bases). CDR3 length equals 16 residues. Germline-derived CDR1 and CDR2 are MRHNA and SNTAGT. Deletions cut 2 bases from V and 3 bases from J, with 11 bases between. CDR3 region: CASSDPGDGGANVLTF. Here the CDR3 DNA reads TGTGCCAGCAGTGACCCAGGGGACGGTGGGGCCAACGTCCTGACTTTC.

CDR3 sequence reads: CASRPLTSRNEQFF. The CDR3 DNA reads TGTGCCAGCAGGCCCCTCACTAGCAGAAATGAGCAGTTCTTC. The chain joins TRBV5-8 to TRBJ2-1; tentatively, D is TRBD2 (6 bases). The CDR3 runs 14 residues. Looked up from germline, CDR1 is SGHTS and CDR2 is YDEGEE. V gave up 5 bases and J gave up 7 bases, with 16 bases separating them.

V and J are TRBV5-1 and TRBJ1-4, with D hard to call. Germline V lookup: CDR1 SGHRS, CDR2 YFSETQ. Trimming took 4 bases from V and 4 from J, leaving 5 bases between them. The CDR3 is made up of 12 amino acids. Written as DNA, the CDR3 is TGCGCCAGCAGCCTAGATAATGAAAAACTGTTTTTT. Amino acid sequence: CASSLDNEKLFF.

The chain has TRBV12-5 and TRBJ2-3; a weak D match, TRBD2 (6 bases). Germline CDR1 LGHNT, CDR2 FRNRAP. The V and J ends lost 5 bases and 0 bases respectively, with 9 bases between them. The length of the CDR3 is 14 residues. The chain's CDR3 is CASGVSGSTDTQYF. The DNA for the CDR3 is TGTGCTAGTGGTGTAAGCGGGAGCACAGATACGCAGTATTTT.

The V and J genes are TRBV4-1 and TRBJ1-2; D is ambiguous. The CDR3 spans 14 residues. CDR1 and CDR2 from the germline V gene are MGHRA and YSYEKL. V was pared by 0 bases and J by 8 bases, with 13 bases between. CDR3 loop: CASSQDIGRLGYTF. The CDR3 region has the DNA TGCGCCAGCAGCCAAGATATAGGGCGACTGGGCTACACCTTC.

The CDR3 bases are TGTGCCAGCAGCCCCCGCCGGGGTTATCAGCCCCAGCATTTT. It translates to CASSPRRGYQPQHF. The V call is TRBV7-2, the J call TRBJ1-5, with D uncertain. Trimming shortened V by 5 bases and J by 5 bases, and 13 bases separated the two germline ends. Germline CDR1 SGHTA, CDR2 FQGNSA. The CDR3 length is 14 residues.

The chain links TRBV5-6 to TRBJ1-2; no reliable D call. Looked up from germline, CDR1 is SGHDT and CDR2 is YYEEEE. The length of the CDR3 is 14 residues. V was cut by 0 bases and J by 4 bases, with 10 bases left in between. The CDR3 bases are TGTGCCAGCAGCTTGGCACCTACTGGCTATGGCTACACCTTC. Translation: CASSLAPTGYGYTF.